Each of the 24 T cell receptor beta chains below was sequenced from the same sample in a study of blood T cell repertoires in COVID-19. Sequencing used immunoSEQ multiplex PCR; TCRdb keeps in-frame clones, though not all of them. The sample includes a few hundred thousand clones, around nine tenths of them seen just once. Sequencing was performed on peripheral blood. Receptors were obtained from a middle-aged woman who had recovered from COVID-19.

This chain joins TRBV6-5 and TRBJ1-2; 10 bases line up with TRBD1. Germline trimming cut 10 bases from V and 2 bases from J; bases unmatched to any gene: 7. CDR1 is MNHEY and CDR2 is SVGAGI in the germline V gene. The CDR3 has 14 residues. The CDR3, as DNA: TGTGCCACTGCCCCGGGACAGGGGAACTATGGCTACACCTTC. It translates to CATAPGQGNYGYTF.

V gene TRBV6-5 combines with J gene TRBJ1-6, with 11 bases matching TRBD1. The germline gives CDR1 MNHEY, CDR2 SVGAGI. The length of the CDR3 is 15 residues. With V trimmed by 7 bases and J by 9 bases, 8 bases remained unmatched. This CDR3 is CASTARGTGGSPLHF. The CDR3 DNA follows: TGTGCCAGCACCGCAAGGGGGACAGGGGGTTCACCCCTCCACTTT.

Note on this clone: Other nucleotide sequences in the sample specify the same CDR3. The CDR3 sequence: CAWSVRGNQPQHF. For the CDR3, the DNA is TGTGCCTGGAGTGTACGGGGGAATCAGCCCCAGCATTTT. The chain carries TRBV30 and TRBJ1-5; D may be TRBD1 (5 bases). Germline CDR1 reads GTSNPN; CDR2 reads SVGIG (reference sequence). The CDR3 contains 13 residues. The V end lost 0 bases, the J end lost 4 bases, and 7 bases lay between the germline ends. Combining the CDR3 with reference TRBV30 and TRBJ1-5 gives the whole variable domain SQTIHQWPATLVQPVGSPLSLECTVEGTSNPNLYWYRQAAGRGLQLLFYSVGIGQISSEVPQNLSASRPQDRQFILSSKKLLLSDSGFYLCAWSVRGNQPQHFGDGTRLSIL.

The chain employs TRBV2 and TRBJ2-4; 8 bases match TRBD1. J was trimmed by 6 bases and V by 4 bases; bases with no gene match: 2. CDR3 length equals 13 residues. Per the germline V gene, CDR1 is SNHLY and CDR2 is FYNNEI. The CDR3 DNA follows: TGTGCCAGCAGTGCGGGACAGGTAAACATTCAGTACTTC. This sequence encodes CASSAGQVNIQYF.

The chain combines TRBV2 with TRBJ1-6; D is undetermined. V lost 6 bases and J 8 bases, leaving 11 bases between the germline ends. The CDR3 length is 13 residues. Germline CDR1 is SNHLY and CDR2 is FYNNEI. CDR3 nucleotides: TGTGCCAGCAGGCGGGTTTCAGATTCACCCCTCCACTTT. This sequence encodes CASRRVSDSPLHF.

The rearrangement joins TRBV18 to TRBJ2-7; weak D call: TRBD2 (6 bases). Between the trimmed V and J ends, which lost 6 bases and 2 bases, there was a span of 14 bases. Germline V lookup: CDR1 KGHSH, CDR2 LQKENI. The CDR3 loop spans 14 amino acids. CDR3 DNA sequence: TGTGCCAGCTCCCCGGGCGGGGCCACCTACGAGCAGTACTTC. Translation gives CASSPGGATYEQYF.

This clone came up a few times. The CDR3 bases are TGTGCCAGCGGGAGGGGGGAAAAACTGTTTTTT. Its protein is CASGRGEKLFF. The J gene is TRBJ1-4, the V gene TRBV6-5, with D possibly TRBD1 on 6 matching bases. This CDR3 has 11 residues. Trimming left V 8 bases short and J 8 bases short, with 9 bases between. The germline V gene has CDR1 MNHEY and CDR2 SVGAGI.

The chain combines TRBV3-1 (or the pseudogene TRBV3-2) with TRBJ2-3, with 8 bases that match TRBD2. The CDR3 consists of 15 residues. Germline assignment: CDR1 LGHDT and CDR2 YNNKEL (reference sequence). V lost 1 base to trimming and J lost 5 bases; unmatched junction nucleotides: 5. The CDR3 nucleotides read TGTGCCAGCAGCCAAGGACTAGCGCGGATAGATACGCAGTATTTT. This translates into CASSQGLARIDTQYF.

The CDR3 protein is CAWSSGLAGGPRGEQFF. The CDR3 coding sequence is TGTGCCTGGAGTTCCGGACTAGCGGGAGGGCCCCGGGGTGAGCAGTTCTTC. This chain joins TRBV30 and TRBJ2-1, with TRBD2 identical over 15 bases. J lost 9 bases, V lost 2 bases, and 11 bases had no gene match. CDR3 size: 17 residues. The germline V gene has CDR1 GTSNPN and CDR2 SVGIG (reference sequence). The variable domain in full, with the rest retrieved from reference TRBV30 and TRBJ2-1, is SQTIHQWPATLVQPVGSPLSLECTVEGTSNPNLYWYRQAAGRGLQLLFYSVGIGQISSEVPQNLSASRPQDRQFILSSKKLLLSDSGFYLCAWSSGLAGGPRGEQFFGPGTRLTVL.

The CDR3 loop is CASSQEQGLAYEQYF. CDR3 nucleotide sequence: TGCGCCAGCAGCCAGGAGCAGGGGCTGGCCTACGAGCAGTACTTC. The chain is built from TRBV4-1 and TRBJ2-7, with a tentative D call TRBD1 (6 bases). Germline CDR1 is MGHRA and CDR2 is YSYEKL. The V end lost 3 bases, the J end lost 2 bases, and 14 bases lay between the germline ends. The CDR3 is made up of 15 amino acids.

The CDR3 is CASSSQGGNQPQHF. CDR3 in DNA: TGTGCCAGCAGCTCACAGGGGGGCAATCAGCCCCAGCATTTT. The chain links TRBV7-2 to TRBJ1-5; 8 bases are shared with TRBD1. V dropped 4 bases and J dropped 2; count of bases not matched to a gene: 1. CDR1 SGHTA and CDR2 FQGNSA come from the germline V gene. The length of the CDR3 is 14 residues.

In its sample, this clone was seen once. The chain employs TRBV27 and TRBJ1-6; the D is unclear. V lost 6 bases, J lost 1 base, and 10 bases lay in between. The germline V gene has CDR1 MNHEY and CDR2 SMNVEV (reference sequence). The CDR3 loop spans 15 amino acids. The CDR3 reads CASSLRGSYNSPLHF. The CDR3 region has the DNA TGTGCCAGCAGCCTCAGAGGTTCCTATAATTCACCCCTCCACTTT.

This sequence joins TRBV14 and TRBJ2-1; perhaps TRBD1 as D (5 bases). The ends were cut back, 4 bases at V and 6 bases at J, with 13 bases in the middle. The V gene's germline CDR1 is SGHDN and CDR2 FVKESK. There are 14 residues in the CDR3. This CDR3 is CASSPIGQGNEQFF. In DNA form, the CDR3 reads TGTGCCAGCAGCCCAATAGGCCAGGGCAATGAGCAGTTCTTC. The entire variable domain, with the rest obtained from reference TRBV14 and TRBJ2-1, is as follows: EAGVTQFPSHSVIEKGQTVTLRCDPISGHDNLYWYRRVMGKEIKFLLHFVKESKQDESGMPNNRFLAERTGGTYSTLKVQPAELEDSGVYFCASSPIGQGNEQFFGPGTRLTVL.

The rearrangement joins TRBV19 to TRBJ1-1; TRBD1 aligns across 8 bases. Germline trimming cut 5 bases from V and 1 base from J; bases unmatched to any gene: 3. The length of the CDR3 is 14 residues. Germline-derived CDR1 and CDR2 are LNHDA and SQIVND (reference sequence). The CDR3 sequence: CASSYGQGNTEAFF. The CDR3 nucleotides read TGTGCCAGTAGTTATGGACAGGGGAACACTGAAGCTTTCTTT.

This chain uses TRBV20-1 with TRBJ2-3; 14 bases align to TRBD2. V shed 3 bases and J 6 bases; nucleotides not matched to a gene: 8. The CDR3 sequence is 16 residues long. Germline CDR1 DFQATT, CDR2 SNEGSKA (reference sequence). In DNA form, the CDR3 reads TGCAGTGCTAGTCCCAGACTAGCGGGAGGGCCGGATACGCAGTATTTT. Translation: CSASPRLAGGPDTQYF.

The chain is built from TRBV28 and TRBJ2-4, with a possible D match to TRBD1 (7 bases). This CDR3 spans 14 amino acids. Germline V gene data show CDR1 as MDHEN and CDR2 as SYDVKM. Trimming removed 8 bases from V and 10 bases from J, with 21 bases in between. The CDR3 spells CASSGDRAPRIQYF. Written as DNA, the CDR3 is TGTGCCAGCTCGGGAGACAGGGCCCCCCGGATTCAGTACTTC.

The J gene is TRBJ2-5, the V gene TRBV6-4, with a weak D call TRBD1 (6 bases). CDR1 and CDR2 from the germline V gene are MRHNA and SNTAGT. The V end lost 8 bases, the J end lost 5 bases, and 9 bases lay between the germline ends. This CDR3 spans 11 amino acids. As DNA, the CDR3 is TGTGCCAGCTTGGGGGCGGAGACCCAGTACTTC. The encoded protein is CASLGAETQYF.

The chain couples TRBV10-1 to TRBJ1-3; the match to TRBD1 covers 7 bases. CDR1 and CDR2 from the germline V gene are WNHNN and SYGVQD (reference sequence). This CDR3 is 14 amino acids long. With 4 bases clipped from V and 3 bases from J, the junction kept 3 bases outside the gene matches. DNA for the CDR3: TGCGCCAGCAGTGGGGGACAGCTTGGAAACACCATATATTTT. Translation gives CASSGGQLGNTIYF.

The rearrangement uses TRBV4-2 and TRBJ1-2; weak D call: TRBD1 (6 bases). The CDR3 runs to 15 residues. Germline V lookup: CDR1 LGHNA, CDR2 YNFKEQ. V was pared by 3 bases and J by 1 base, with 12 bases between. The CDR3: CASSQGGADNYGYTF. CDR3 in DNA: TGTGCCAGCAGCCAGGGGGGGGCAGATAACTATGGCTACACCTTC.

CDR3 region: CASSLGGLAGPNEQFF. CDR3 in DNA: TGTGCCAGCAGCTTGGGAGGTCTAGCGGGGCCCAATGAGCAGTTCTTC. This sequence joins TRBV5-4 and TRBJ2-1; 9 positions agree with TRBD2. The V segment lost 0 bases and the J segment 6 bases; nucleotides outside the gene matches: 7. CDR3 size: 16 residues. Germline V gene sequence: CDR1 SGHNT, CDR2 YYREEE (reference sequence).

V is TRBV28 and J is TRBJ1-2; D might be TRBD1 (5 bases). The V gene lost 6 bases and the J gene lost 4 bases, with 15 bases spanning the gap. The CDR3 loop spans 14 amino acids. Germline lookup yields CDR1 MDHEN and CDR2 SYDVKM. In DNA form, the CDR3 reads TGTGCCAGCAGGGACCCTGGCAGGGCCTATGGCTACACCTTC. Its translation: CASRDPGRAYGYTF.

The V and J genes are TRBV7-3 and TRBJ1-2, with 10 bases fitting TRBD1. The CDR3 contains 16 residues. Germline trimming cut 0 bases from V and 3 bases from J; bases unmatched to any gene: 4. Germline V gene data show CDR1 as SGHTA and CDR2 as FQGTGA. The CDR3 DNA is TGTGCCAGCAGCTTAACGGCGGACAGGGGGGACTATGGCTACACCTTC. This gives the protein CASSLTADRGDYGYTF.

The V call is TRBV4-3, the J call TRBJ1-4; perhaps TRBD1 as D (6 bases). CDR1 LGHNA and CDR2 YSLEER come from the germline V gene. CDR3 length: 15 residues. Trimming pared 3 bases from V and 5 bases from J, leaving 13 bases between. The CDR3 sequence is CASSHPGQGNEKLFF. Here the CDR3 DNA reads TGCGCCAGCAGCCACCCCGGGCAGGGGAATGAAAAACTGTTTTTT.

The rearrangement joins TRBV18 to TRBJ2-1; 8 nucleotides line up with TRBD2. CDR1 is KGHSH, CDR2 LQKENI, per germline. CDR3 size: 12 residues. V gave up 6 bases and J gave up 7 bases; unmatched junction bases: 2. The CDR3 sequence is CASSGGGNEQFF. The DNA of the CDR3 is TGTGCCAGCTCCGGGGGGGGGAATGAGCAGTTCTTC.